These 28 T cell receptor beta chains were all obtained from the same sample, sequenced in a study of memory CD8 T cells in hepatitis C reinfection. The time point here: late/post reinfection, 12 to 24 weeks after detection. TCR sequencing was done directly ex vivo on sorted cells, without expansion in vitro. Data came from immunoSEQ multiplex PCR; TCRdb stores just in-frame clones and leaves some out. The data hold about 43,000 clones, with about 91% observed a single time. Sequenced sample: naive CD8+ T cells sorted from blood. The receptors derive from a man younger than 35 with hepatitis C virus infection.

The rearrangement joins TRBV6-4 to TRBJ2-1; 11 bases align to TRBD1. This CDR3 has 14 amino acids. Germline assignment: CDR1 MRHNA and CDR2 SNTAGT. V was pared by 2 bases and J by 6 bases, with 0 bases of the junction left unmatched. The CDR3 protein is CASSDGTGGNEQFF. CDR3 coding DNA: TGTGCCAGCAGTGACGGGACAGGGGGCAATGAGCAGTTCTTC.

This chain uses TRBV4-2 with TRBJ2-1; possible D gene TRBD2, 6 bases. The CDR3 is 16 residues long. With 1 base removed from V and 7 bases from J, the gap between germline ends came to 17 bases. Per germline, CDR1 LGHNA and CDR2 YNFKEQ. The CDR3 DNA follows: TGTGCCAGCAGCCAAGCCGCCGGGACTTCGTGGAATGAGCAGTTCTTC. Its translation: CASSQAAGTSWNEQFF.

The rearrangement links TRBV7-6 to TRBJ2-7; D is possibly TRBD2 (6 bases). The CDR3 runs to 13 residues. The V gene's germline CDR1 is SGHVS and CDR2 FNYEAQ. The ends were cut back, 5 bases at V and 5 bases at J, with 13 bases in the middle. The CDR3 here is CASSPGLSDEQYF. The CDR3 DNA sequence: TGTGCCAGCAGCCCCGGACTAAGCGACGAGCAGTACTTC.

This rearrangement joins TRBV7-9 to TRBJ1-4; a possible D gene is TRBD1 (5 bases). Germline V CDR1 and CDR2: SEHNR, FQNEAQ (reference sequence). V was pared by 5 bases and J by 4 bases, with 14 bases between. The CDR3 extends over 15 amino acids. The CDR3 loop reads CASSARQNLNEKLFF. In DNA form, the CDR3 reads TGTGCCAGCAGCGCAAGACAGAACCTTAATGAAAAACTGTTTTTT. Full variable domain (remainder filled in from reference TRBV7-9 and TRBJ1-4): DTGVSQNPRHKITKRGQNVTFRCDPISEHNRLYWYRQTLGQGPEFLTYFQNEAQLEKSRLLSDRFSAERPKGSFSTLEIQRTEQGDSAMYLCASSARQNLNEKLFFGSGTQLSVL.

The chain links TRBV19 to TRBJ1-2; D uncertain. The CDR3 length is 12 residues. Trimming left V 5 bases short and J 6 bases short, with 10 bases between. Germline loops: CDR1 LNHDA, CDR2 SQIVND (reference sequence). CDR3 sequence reads: CASSSDGDGYTF. CDR3 DNA: TGTGCCAGTAGTTCGGACGGGGATGGCTACACCTTC.

This chain links TRBV30 with TRBJ2-1, with 10 bases identical to TRBD1. Germline CDR1 GTSNPN, CDR2 SVGIG (reference sequence). V gave up 1 base and J gave up 6 bases; unmatched junction bases: 3. This CDR3 comprises 14 residues. CDR3: CAWSAGQGTNEQFF. For the CDR3, the DNA is TGTGCCTGGAGTGCGGGACAGGGGACCAATGAGCAGTTCTTC. The whole variable domain, filled in from reference TRBV30 and TRBJ2-1, reads SQTIHQWPATLVQPVGSPLSLECTVEGTSNPNLYWYRQAAGRGLQLLFYSVGIGQISSEVPQNLSASRPQDRQFILSSKKLLLSDSGFYLCAWSAGQGTNEQFFGPGTRLTVL.

The chain is built from TRBV7-9 and TRBJ2-1; 8 bases align to TRBD1. The V and J ends lost 5 bases and 2 bases, in that order; junction bases with no gene match: 14. This CDR3 is 18 amino acids long. Germline lookup yields CDR1 SEHNR and CDR2 FQNEAQ (reference sequence). The CDR3 sequence is CASSHTQTGERTYNEQFF. CDR3 bases: TGTGCCAGCAGCCACACCCAGACAGGGGAACGGACCTACAATGAGCAGTTCTTC.

The CDR3 region has the DNA TGTGCCAGCAGTTTAGATGGCGGGTACACTGAAGCTTTCTTT. It encodes CASSLDGGYTEAFF. The chain combines TRBV27 with TRBJ1-1; D uncertain. The CDR3 extends over 14 amino acids. Germline CDR1 MNHEY, CDR2 SMNVEV (reference sequence). Trimming cost V 2 bases and J 3 bases, with 10 bases left between them.

The J gene is TRBJ2-1, the V gene TRBV13; D not certain. V lost 3 bases and J 5 bases, leaving 2 bases between the germline ends. Looked up from germline, CDR1 is PRHDT and CDR2 is FYEKMQ (reference sequence). CDR3 length equals 11 residues. The DNA for the CDR3 is TGTGCCAGCAGCTTCAACAATGAGCAGTTCTTC. Its protein product is CASSFNNEQFF.

The rearrangement joins TRBV4-1 to TRBJ1-1; tentatively, D is TRBD1 (5 bases). There are 17 residues in the CDR3. The V gene's germline CDR1 is MGHRA and CDR2 YSYEKL. Trimming pared 3 bases from V and 3 bases from J, leaving 20 bases between. The CDR3 spells CASSHRFRGSGDTEAFF. As DNA, the CDR3 is TGCGCCAGCAGCCACCGCTTCCGGGGTTCGGGGGACACTGAAGCTTTCTTT.

This chain joins TRBV10-3 and TRBJ2-1; TRBD2 agrees at 11 bases. V shed 6 bases and J 8 bases; nucleotides not matched to a gene: 15. Germline assignment: CDR1 ENHRY and CDR2 SYGVKD. This CDR3 spans 17 amino acids. The CDR3 reads CAISSSGGLPGGDEQFF. The CDR3 DNA sequence: TGTGCCATCAGCTCTAGCGGGGGGCTCCCAGGGGGGGATGAGCAGTTCTTC.

This rearrangement joins TRBV27 to TRBJ2-3, with 10 bases aligning to TRBD2. The CDR3 runs 15 residues. J lost 4 bases, V lost 3 bases, and 4 bases had no gene match. Germline lookup yields CDR1 MNHEY and CDR2 SMNVEV (reference sequence). The chain's CDR3 is CASSFGLAGADTQYF. The CDR3 DNA sequence: TGTGCCAGCAGTTTTGGGCTAGCGGGAGCAGATACGCAGTATTTT.

This sequence joins TRBV27 and TRBJ2-1, with 9 bases identical to TRBD1. Germline trimming cut 3 bases from V and 4 bases from J; bases unmatched to any gene: 4. The CDR3 is made up of 15 amino acids. The V gene's germline CDR1 is MNHEY and CDR2 SMNVEV (reference sequence). In nucleotides, the CDR3 is TGTGCCAGCAGTTTGGCCGGGACAGGGTACAATGAGCAGTTCTTC. This translates into CASSLAGTGYNEQFF.

This clone was picked up one time. The J gene is TRBJ2-3, the V gene TRBV5-4; tentatively, D is TRBD1 (5 bases). V lost 2 bases to trimming and J lost 0 bases, with 7 bases between them. CDR3 length: 14 residues. Germline CDR1 SGHNT, CDR2 YYREEE (reference sequence). The CDR3 coding sequence is TGTGCCAGCAGCTTCCAGGGTAGCACAGATACGCAGTATTTT. Translation: CASSFQGSTDTQYF.

This clone was seen just once. The chain has TRBV15 and TRBJ1-4, with unresolved D. Between the trimmed V and J ends, which lost 5 bases and 8 bases, there was a span of 21 bases. CDR1 LNHNV and CDR2 YYDKDF come from the germline V gene (reference sequence). This CDR3 has 16 amino acids. CDR3 DNA: TGTGCCACCAGCCCCCGGGTAGAGTCTCTCGAAGAAAAACTGTTTTTT. Translation gives CATSPRVESLEEKLFF.

The chain's CDR3 is CASSLVGGGNTEAFF. For the CDR3, the DNA is TGTGCCAGCAGTTTGGTCGGGGGGGGGAACACTGAAGCTTTCTTT. This rearrangement joins TRBV28 to TRBJ1-1, with TRBD1 as a possible D gene (5 bases). Trimming pared 3 bases from V and 1 base from J, leaving 12 bases between. The CDR3 has 15 residues. CDR1 is MDHEN and CDR2 is SYDVKM in the germline V gene. The full variable domain, in which reference TRBV28 and TRBJ1-1 provide the parts outside the CDR3, is DVKVTQSSRYLVKRTGEKVFLECVQDMDHENMFWYRQDPGLGLRLIYFSYDVKMKEKGDIPEGYSVSREKKERFSLILESASTNQTSMYLCASSLVGGGNTEAFFGQGTRLTVV.

This clone was detected only once. The rearrangement links TRBV13 to TRBJ2-1; 7 positions match TRBD1. The germline V gene has CDR1 PRHDT and CDR2 FYEKMQ (reference sequence). Trimming at V came to 4 bases and at J to 4 bases, leaving 7 bases not matched to a gene. The length of the CDR3 is 15 residues. The CDR3 spells CASSYGQAEYNEQFF. The CDR3 nucleotides are TGTGCCAGCAGCTACGGACAGGCTGAGTACAATGAGCAGTTCTTC.

This chain uses TRBV7-2 with TRBJ1-1; D is unresolved. The germline gives CDR1 SGHTA, CDR2 FQGNSA. V gave up 3 bases and J gave up 2 bases, with 10 bases separating them. The CDR3 is 14 amino acids. CDR3 sequence: CASSFRTVNTEAFF. CDR3 in DNA: TGTGCCAGCAGCTTTCGCACGGTTAACACTGAAGCTTTCTTT.

The genes are TRBV11-1 and TRBJ2-2, with TRBD1 matching 11 bases. V lost 4 bases to trimming and J lost 4 bases; unmatched junction nucleotides: 2. The CDR3 length is 15 residues. CDR1 is SGHAT, CDR2 FQDESV, per germline (reference sequence). CDR3 loop: CASSYGTGGTGELFF. In nucleotides, the CDR3 is TGTGCCAGCAGCTACGGGACAGGGGGCACCGGGGAGCTGTTTTTT.

The chain couples TRBV5-1 to TRBJ2-1; D unclear. V lost 4 bases to trimming and J lost 5 bases, with 16 bases between them. The germline gives CDR1 SGHRS, CDR2 YFSETQ. This CDR3 comprises 15 residues. The CDR3 spells CASSHFFESHNEQFF. In nucleotides, the CDR3 is TGCGCCAGCAGCCACTTTTTTGAATCCCACAATGAGCAGTTCTTC.

The J gene is TRBJ2-1, the V gene TRBV6-5; no clear D. The CDR3 is made up of 15 amino acids. Trimming left V 5 bases short and J 0 bases short, with 11 bases between. Germline V gene lookup returns CDR1 MNHEY and CDR2 SVGAGI. This CDR3 is CASSIGWSSYNEQFF. Written as DNA, the CDR3 is TGTGCCAGCAGTATCGGGTGGAGCTCCTACAATGAGCAGTTCTTC.

This clone was found a few times. The rearrangement uses TRBV11-2 and TRBJ2-3, with D maybe TRBD2 (5 bases). Germline-derived CDR1 and CDR2 are SGHAT and FQNNGV. V shed 5 bases and J shed 10 bases, with 10 bases lying between them. The CDR3 totals 11 residues. CDR3 residues: CASSLAEAQYF. The CDR3 DNA reads TGTGCCAGCAGCCTAGCTGAGGCGCAGTATTTT. Drawing the rest from reference TRBV11-2 and TRBJ2-3, the complete variable domain is EAGVAQSPRYKIIEKRQSVAFWCNPISGHATLYWYQQILGQGPKLLIQFQNNGVVDDSQLPKDRFSAERLKGVDSTLKIQPAKLEDSAVYLCASSLAEAQYFGPGTRLTVL.

The rearrangement uses TRBV19 and TRBJ1-5; unclear D gene. V shed 3 bases and J shed 1 base, with 10 bases lying between them. CDR1 and CDR2 from the germline V gene are LNHDA and SQIVND (reference sequence). This CDR3 contains 15 residues. The CDR3 DNA reads as TGTGCCAGTAGTATGATGGGAGGCAGCAATCAGCCCCAGCATTTT. Translation gives CASSMMGGSNQPQHF.

The CDR3 bases are TGTGCCAGCAGTCTGGGGACTAGCGGGACTCTTGAGCAGTACTTC. As protein: CASSLGTSGTLEQYF. This chain links TRBV27 with TRBJ2-7; TRBD2 aligns across 13 bases. Germline V gene sequence: CDR1 MNHEY, CDR2 SMNVEV (reference sequence). With V trimmed by 5 bases and J by 7 bases, 8 bases remained unmatched. This CDR3 contains 15 residues.

The genes are TRBV6-5 and TRBJ2-1; 7 nucleotides agree with TRBD2. The ends lost 2 bases at V and 8 bases at J; junction bases unmatched: 3. Germline V CDR1 and CDR2: MNHEY, SVGAGI. There are 13 residues in the CDR3. The DNA for the CDR3 is TGTGCCAGCAGTTACCGAGGGAGGGATGAGCAGTTCTTC. This gives the protein CASSYRGRDEQFF.

The DNA for the CDR3 is TGCGCCAGCAGCCAGGCGGGGGGGCGGGGGATCACAGATACGCAGTATTTT. Amino acid sequence: CASSQAGGRGITDTQYF. The J gene is TRBJ2-3, the V gene TRBV4-1, with 9 bases aligning to TRBD2. V shed 3 bases, J shed 2 bases, and the junction held 9 bases outside the gene matches. This CDR3 contains 17 residues. Germline-derived CDR1 and CDR2 are MGHRA and YSYEKL.

The chain recombines TRBV4-1 with TRBJ2-5, with 9 bases fitting TRBD2. V dropped 1 base and J dropped 5; count of bases not matched to a gene: 5. The CDR3 length is 15 residues. Germline V gives CDR1 MGHRA, CDR2 YSYEKL. The CDR3 DNA is TGCGCCAGCAGCCAAGGGGCGGGGGGGCTGGAGACCCAGTACTTC. It yields the protein CASSQGAGGLETQYF.

This chain connects TRBV4-3 to TRBJ2-1; 9 nucleotides align to TRBD1. V was pared by 1 base and J by 8 bases, with 6 bases of the junction left unmatched. This CDR3 comprises 15 residues. Germline V gene data show CDR1 as LGHNA and CDR2 as YSLEER. CDR3 sequence (DNA): TGCGCCAGCAGCCAAGTCGGGACAGGGCTCCATGAGCAGTTCTTC. This translates into CASSQVGTGLHEQFF.